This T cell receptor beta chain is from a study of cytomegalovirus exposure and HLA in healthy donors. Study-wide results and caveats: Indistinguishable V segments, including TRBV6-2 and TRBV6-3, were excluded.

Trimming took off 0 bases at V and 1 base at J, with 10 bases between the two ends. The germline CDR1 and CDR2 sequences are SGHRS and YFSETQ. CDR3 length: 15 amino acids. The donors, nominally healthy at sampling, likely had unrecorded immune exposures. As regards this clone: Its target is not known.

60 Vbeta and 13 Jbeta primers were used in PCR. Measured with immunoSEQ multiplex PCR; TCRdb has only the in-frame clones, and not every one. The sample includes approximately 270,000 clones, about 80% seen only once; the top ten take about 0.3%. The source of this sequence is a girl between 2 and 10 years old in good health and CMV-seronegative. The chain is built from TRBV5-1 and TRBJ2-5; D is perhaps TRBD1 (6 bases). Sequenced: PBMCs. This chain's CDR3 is CASSLGADSQETQYF. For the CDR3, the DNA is TGCGCCAGCAGCTTGGGAGCGGACAGCCAAGAGACCCAGTACTTC.